This TCR beta chain derives from a study of CD8+ T cells in alopecia areata. Findings and limits, study-wide: Compared with normal scalp, lesional scalp had higher clonality and more expanded CD8+ clones.

This clone was seen more than once but under ten times. Antigen specificity is unknown. The sample has other DNA sequences that encode this CDR3 too. Trimming stripped 2 bases from V and 3 bases from J, with 8 bases between. The CDR3 has 14 residues. Germline CDR1 is SGHDT and CDR2 is YYEEEE. RNA, once extracted, was reverse transcribed into cDNA for use as the sequencing template. Repertoires were generated with immunoSEQ multiplex PCR, while TCRdb's copy carries only in-frame clones and drops some. This table has more than 200,000 clones, around two thirds appearing once. In alopecia areata patients, both lesional scalp punch biopsies and peripheral blood were collected. PBMCs were stained for CD3, CD4 and CD8, and CD4+ and CD8+ T cells were sorted.

This sequence joins TRBV5-6 and TRBJ2-2; D is possibly TRBD1 (5 bases). This TCR was sampled from a human donor with alopecia areata. The sample was CD4+ T cells sorted from blood, taken at week 0. In DNA, the CDR3 is TGTGCCAGCAGCTTTGGCAGGGACACCGGGGAGCTGTTTTTT. Translating gives CASSFGRDTGELFF.